This TCR beta chain was observed in a study of blood T cell repertoires in COVID-19. Study overall: Samples came from the United States, Italy and Spain, spanning acute and convalescent COVID-19.

Germline-derived CDR1 and CDR2 are SGHAT and FQNNGV. This CDR3 comprises 15 residues. Generated by immunoSEQ multiplex PCR, the TCRdb table keeps only in-frame clones and is missing some. The sample has 270,000 or so clones, around 89% seen once; the top ten hold approximately 4.3%. A word on this clone: A read error may account for a junction end that differs from germline.

The chain is built from TRBV11-2 and TRBJ1-2; D uncertain. Sequenced: peripheral blood. The sequence came from a man in his forties with acute or convalescent COVID-19. The CDR3 protein is CASSIEAEDAGGYTF. The CDR3 coding sequence is TGTGCCAGCAGCATAGAGGCCGAGGATGCGGGAGGCTACACCTTC.